The TCR beta chain described here comes from a study of shared clonotypes between healthy human individuals. Assay used: immunoSEQ multiplex PCR; TCRdb lists only in-frame clones, some missing. The table lists 1.6 million or so clones, approximately 97% of them singletons. Germline-derived CDR1 and CDR2 are SGHDN and FVKESK. The CDR3 has 11 residues. Between the trimmed V and J ends, which lost 5 bases and 4 bases, there was a span of 3 bases. The gene calls are TRBV14 and TRBJ2-1, with unresolved D. Input material: naive CD4+ T cells sorted from blood. The subset denotes: CD45RA+ positively selected. The TCR sequence derives from a young man in good health. Here the CDR3 reads CASSTYNEQFF. The CDR3 DNA reads as TGTGCCAGCAGCACATACAATGAGCAGTTCTTC.